This TCR beta chain comes out of a study of technical replicates of blood from a few donors. The protocol was immunoSEQ multiplex PCR, while the TCRdb copy is restricted to in-frame clones and leaves out a portion. The table lists tens of thousands of clones, around 94% of them singletons. The CDR3 contains 15 residues. Germline V gene data show CDR1 as SGHRS and CDR2 as YFSETQ. Trimming cost V 3 bases and J 2 bases, with 13 bases left between them. Sequencing was carried out using T cells isolated from PBMCs. The V call is TRBV5-1, the J call TRBJ2-3; D gene ambiguous. The clonotype originates from a human donor in good health. The CDR3, as DNA: TGCGCCAGCAGCTACGAGGATGGCTCCACAGATACGCAGTATTTT. Translating it yields CASSYEDGSTDTQYF.